This entry lists 11 T cell receptor beta chains sequenced from one sample in a study of blood T cell repertoires in COVID-19. TCRdb's table, derived via immunoSEQ multiplex PCR, lists solely in-frame clones and lacks some. This sample has some 350,000 clones, with around nine tenths found just once. Input material: peripheral blood. The receptors derive from a woman under 30 who had recovered from COVID-19.

The chain employs TRBV12-5 and TRBJ2-2, with TRBD2 matching over 7 bases. With 6 bases clipped from V and 0 bases from J, the junction kept 7 bases outside the gene matches. There are 16 residues in the CDR3. Germline loops: CDR1 LGHNT, CDR2 FRNRAP. This chain's CDR3 is CASGPGLGANTGELFF. CDR3 in DNA: TGTGCTAGTGGCCCCGGACTAGGGGCGAACACCGGGGAGCTGTTTTTT.

This chain connects TRBV4-3 to TRBJ2-3, with D possibly TRBD2 on 6 matching bases. From germline, CDR1 is LGHNA and CDR2 YSLEER. V lost 0 bases, J lost 1 base, and 11 bases lay in between. This CDR3 is built from 16 residues. The DNA of the CDR3 is TGCGCCAGCAGCCAAGATGGAGGGGCCGGCACAGATACGCAGTATTTT. As protein: CASSQDGGAGTDTQYF.

The V and J genes are TRBV24-1 and TRBJ2-2; perhaps TRBD2 as D (6 bases). CDR3 size: 16 residues. CDR1 is KGHDR, CDR2 SFDVKD, per germline. V was shortened by 9 bases and J by 2 bases, with 18 bases between the two germline ends. CDR3 nucleotide sequence: TGTGCCACCCAACAGGTCGTGGGACTTAACACCGGGGAGCTGTTTTTT. It translates to CATQQVVGLNTGELFF.

Concerning this clone itself: In the same sample, other DNA sequences code for this CDR3. This chain links TRBV7-2 with TRBJ1-1; D unclear. Germline V CDR1 and CDR2: SGHTA, FQGNSA. Trimming left V 1 base short and J 4 bases short, with 7 bases between. The CDR3 loop spans 13 amino acids. CDR3 DNA: TGTGCCAGCAGCTTAGGGGGAGCCACTGAAGCTTTCTTT. Translated: CASSLGGATEAFF.

The V and J genes are TRBV19 and TRBJ1-5; D remains unclear. The CDR3 has 14 residues. From germline, CDR1 is LNHDA and CDR2 SQIVND (reference sequence). The V end was cut by 4 bases, the J end by 1 base, with 8 bases between. The CDR3 region is CASSTWESNQPQHF. The CDR3 DNA reads TGTGCCAGTAGTACGTGGGAGAGCAATCAGCCCCAGCATTTT. Full variable domain (remainder filled in from reference TRBV19 and TRBJ1-5): DGGITQSPKYLFRKEGQNVTLSCEQNLNHDAMYWYRQDPGQGLRLIYYSQIVNDFQKGDIAEGYSVSREKKESFPLTVTSAQKNPTAFYLCASSTWESNQPQHFGDGTRLSIL.

The chain is built from TRBV6-5 and TRBJ2-1; tentatively, D is TRBD1 (6 bases). The V gene lost 6 bases and the J gene lost 6 bases, with 12 bases spanning the gap. Germline values: CDR1 MNHEY, CDR2 SVGAGI. The CDR3 covers 13 residues. CDR3: CASSRAQGNEQFF. The CDR3 DNA follows: TGTGCCAGCAGCAGGGCACAGGGCAATGAGCAGTTCTTC.

The chain employs TRBV24-1 and TRBJ2-3; 14 bases fit TRBD2. This CDR3 contains 17 residues. The germline CDR1 and CDR2 sequences are KGHDR and SFDVKD. The J segment lost 4 bases and the V segment lost 2 bases, leaving 4 bases of the junction unmatched. The chain's CDR3 is CATSDWGLAGVSDTQYF. CDR3 nucleotide sequence: TGTGCCACCAGTGATTGGGGACTAGCGGGAGTATCAGATACGCAGTATTTT.

This CDR3 reads CASSQDRGFWGYTF. CDR3 coding DNA: TGCGCCAGCAGCCAAGACAGGGGATTTTGGGGCTACACCTTC. The rearrangement joins TRBV4-3 to TRBJ1-2; the D gene is possibly TRBD1 (6 bases). This CDR3 region has 14 residues. V lost 0 bases, J lost 8 bases, and 13 bases lay in between. The germline V gene has CDR1 LGHNA and CDR2 YSLEER.

V and J are TRBV3-1 (or the pseudogene TRBV3-2) and TRBJ2-3, with 11 bases matching TRBD2. The CDR3 contains 16 residues. Germline CDR1 is LGHDT and CDR2 is YNNKEL (reference sequence). Trimming took 4 bases from V and 4 from J; bases not matched to a gene: 7. CDR3 in amino acids: CASSPFSGRASDTQYF. CDR3 nucleotide sequence: TGTGCCAGCAGCCCCTTTAGCGGGAGGGCCTCAGATACGCAGTATTTT.

The V and J genes are TRBV11-3 and TRBJ1-3; D uncertain. Germline V gene sequence: CDR1 SGHNT, CDR2 YENEEA. This CDR3 is built from 17 residues. V lost 5 bases and J lost 0, with 17 bases in between. CDR3 bases: TGTGCCAGCAGCCCGAGGGAACGGACCCACTCTGGAAACACCATATATTTT. It codes for CASSPRERTHSGNTIYF.

The rearrangement links TRBV6-5 to TRBJ2-5; the match to TRBD1 covers 8 bases. Germline lookup yields CDR1 MNHEY and CDR2 SVGAGI. CDR3 length: 15 residues. The junction had 7 bases not matched to a gene; V was cut back by 4 bases and J by 3 bases. CDR3 bases: TGTGCCAGCAGTTCCCCCGGACAGGGAAAAGAGACCCAGTACTTC. This gives the protein CASSSPGQGKETQYF.